Below, 9 T cell receptor beta chains from the same sample are listed, as sequenced in a study of breast tumors, draining lymph nodes, adjacent tissues. MiXCR, applied by TCRdb to the multiplex PCR reads, yields one record per CDR3 protein. The data hold tens of thousands of distinct CDR3 sequences, with under 25% observed a single time. Samples came from axillary lymph nodes draining the breast cancer. Input material: axillary lymph node tissue. These receptors were taken from a female donor with breast cancer. Some clones in this sample may be carry-over from other donors' samples.

In this sample, this clonotype turned up many times. The chain uses TRBV5-4 and TRBJ2-7, with D possibly matching TRBD1 (6 bases). CDR1 and CDR2 from the germline V gene are SGHNT and YYREEE (reference sequence). The CDR3 spans 15 residues. Trimming stripped 0 bases from V and 1 base from J, with 11 bases between. The CDR3 sequence is CASSLDLTGSYEQYF. CDR3 in DNA: TGTGCCAGCAGCTTGGACTTGACAGGTTCCTACGAGCAGTACTTC.

This clonotype was seen repeatedly, ten times or more. The gene calls are TRBV20-1 and TRBJ1-3, with 8 bases lining up with TRBD1. This CDR3 is 13 amino acids long. Germline trimming cut 8 bases from V and 4 bases from J; bases unmatched to any gene: 7. CDR1 is DFQATT and CDR2 is SNEGSKA in the germline V gene (reference sequence). Here the CDR3 DNA reads TGCAGTATGACAGGGGAATCCGGAAACACCATATATTTT. Its protein product is CSMTGESGNTIYF.

This clonotype was counted many times. V usage is TRBV10-3 and J usage is TRBJ1-2; 8 bases line up with TRBD1. CDR1 ENHRY and CDR2 SYGVKD come from the germline V gene. The CDR3 contains 14 residues. V trimming: 2 bases; J trimming: 7 bases; junction bases outside the gene matches: 6. This CDR3 reads CAISEAPGGAGYTF. The CDR3 coding sequence is TGTGCCATCAGTGAGGCACCAGGGGGCGCTGGCTACACCTTC.

For this clonotype: A much larger clonotype is one base distant, so this may be a read error. The chain recombines TRBV10-2 with TRBJ1-2, with D possibly TRBD1 on 5 matching bases. The CDR3 contains 13 residues. Germline assignment: CDR1 WSHSY and CDR2 SAAADI. Trimming cost V 5 bases and J 4 bases, with 11 bases left between them. CDR3 nucleotides: TGCGCCAGCAGTACGGACACGTTCTATGGCTACACCTTC. This gives the protein CASSTDTFYGYTF.

About this clonotype itself: A much larger clone lies one base from this, so it may be a read error. The gene calls are TRBV4-3 and TRBJ2-7, with D perhaps TRBD1 (5 bases). This CDR3 comprises 14 residues. The germline V gene encodes CDR1 LGHNA and CDR2 YSLEER. CDR3 in amino acids: CASGQDPQANGQYF. The CDR3 coding sequence is TGCGCCAGCGGCCAAGATCCACAGGCCAACGGGCAGTACTTC.

A single count supports this clonotype. The chain has TRBV4-3 and TRBJ2-7; D is possibly TRBD1 (8 bases). Looked up from germline, CDR1 is LGHNA and CDR2 is YSLEER. The CDR3 spans 16 residues. The ends were cut back, 3 bases at V and 2 bases at J, with 17 bases in the middle. The CDR3 spells CASSHSATGGAYEQYF. DNA of the CDR3: TGCGCCAGCAGCCATTCTGCCACAGGGGGGGCCTACGAGCAGTACTTC.

The V gene is TRBV27, the J gene TRBJ2-1; D tentatively fits TRBD1 or TRBD2 (7 bases each). V was pared by 8 bases and J by 12 bases, with 26 bases between. The CDR3 sequence is 15 residues long. The germline V gene has CDR1 MNHEY and CDR2 SMNVEV (reference sequence). CDR3 bases: TGTGCCAGCGGTCACGCATCAGGGGGGGCCTGGGGGCAGTTCTTC. Translated, it gives CASGHASGGAWGQFF.

This clonotype occurred many times. The J gene is TRBJ2-3, the V gene TRBV4-3; D might be TRBD2 (5 bases). Trimming shortened V by 0 bases and J by 3 bases, and 10 bases separated the two germline ends. CDR1 and CDR2 (germline): LGHNA, YSLEER. The CDR3 runs to 15 residues. CDR3 bases: TGCGCCAGCAGCCAAGAGGGCAGCGGTACAGATACGCAGTATTTT. This encodes CASSQEGSGTDTQYF.

This clonotype was detected only a few times. This sequence joins TRBV30 and TRBJ2-5, with 7 nucleotides matching TRBD2. The CDR3 is 13 amino acids. The J segment lost 5 bases and the V segment lost 0 bases, leaving 3 bases of the junction unmatched. The V gene's germline CDR1 is GTSNPN and CDR2 SVGIG (reference sequence). CDR3 sequence (DNA): TGTGCCTGGAGTGTAAGGGGAGGGGAGACCCAGTACTTC. Protein: CAWSVRGGETQYF.